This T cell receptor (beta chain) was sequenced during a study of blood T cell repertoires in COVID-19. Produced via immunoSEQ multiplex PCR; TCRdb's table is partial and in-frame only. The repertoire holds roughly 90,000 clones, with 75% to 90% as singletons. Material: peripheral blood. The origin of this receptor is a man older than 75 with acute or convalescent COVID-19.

The CDR3, as DNA: TGCGCCACTCAGCTGGCGGGCCCGAACACCGGGGAGCTGTTTTTT. This translates into CATQLAGPNTGELFF. V gene TRBV4-1 combines with J gene TRBJ2-2; D perhaps matches TRBD2 (5 bases). The V gene lost 10 bases and the J gene lost 0 bases, with 15 bases spanning the gap. CDR1 MGHRA and CDR2 YSYEKL come from the germline V gene. The CDR3 consists of 15 residues.